Presented here are 6 T cell receptor beta chains from one specimen sequenced in a study of T cells after yellow fever vaccination. A single record per CDR3 protein comes from TCRdb applying MiXCR to the 5' RACE reads. The sample has 25,000 to 35,000 distinct CDR3 sequences, roughly 6.1% seen once. The sample in question was PBMCs, either bulk or a sorted T-cell subset (CD4+, CD8+, memory, or dextramer-sorted; not recorded which), obtained on the day of the yellow fever booster vaccination. The receptors derive from a man aged 30-40 years who received the YFV17D yellow fever vaccine.

This clonotype was seen at least ten times. CDR3 sequence reads: CASSLGGSGANVLTF. The CDR3 DNA reads TGCGCCAGCAGCTTGGGGGGGTCCGGGGCCAACGTCCTGACTTTC. The chain links TRBV5-1 to TRBJ2-6, with D perhaps matching TRBD1 or TRBD2 (5 bases each). The CDR3 totals 15 residues. Germline assignment: CDR1 SGHRS and CDR2 YFSETQ. V dropped 0 bases and J dropped 4 bases, with 8 bases sitting between them.

V and J are TRBV6-4 and TRBJ2-3; D is uncertain. Trimming stripped 4 bases from V and 2 bases from J, with 7 bases between. This CDR3 has 13 amino acids. Germline lookup yields CDR1 MRHNA and CDR2 SNTAGT. The CDR3 nucleotides read TGTGCCAGCAGTGGCACAAACACAGATACGCAGTATTTT. Its protein is CASSGTNTDTQYF.

This clonotype has a handful of counts. The chain recombines TRBV7-2 with TRBJ2-3; 7 bases map to TRBD2. V shed 5 bases, J shed 3 bases, and the junction held 8 bases outside the gene matches. Germline CDR1 is SGHTA and CDR2 is FQGNSA. The CDR3 loop spans 15 amino acids. CDR3 protein: CASSRWTSYTDTQYF. CDR3 sequence (DNA): TGTGCCAGCAGCCGGTGGACTAGTTATACAGATACGCAGTATTTT.

This clonotype came up many times. The J gene is TRBJ2-1, the V gene TRBV7-3, with TRBD2 as a possible D gene (6 bases). This CDR3 comprises 14 residues. Germline V gives CDR1 SGHTA, CDR2 FQGTGA. Trimming left V 2 bases short and J 2 bases short, with 7 bases between. The CDR3 bases are TGTGCCAGCAGCTTAGCGGGACCCTACAATGAGCAGTTCTTC. Its protein product is CASSLAGPYNEQFF.

This clonotype has a handful of counts. The chain couples TRBV27 to TRBJ2-2; a possible D gene is TRBD2 (5 bases). This CDR3 is 14 amino acids long. With 3 bases removed from V and 6 bases from J, the gap between germline ends came to 11 bases. Germline CDR1 is MNHEY and CDR2 is SMNVEV (reference sequence). CDR3 region: CASSFGMGAGELFF. CDR3 nucleotides: TGTGCCAGCAGTTTCGGGATGGGCGCCGGGGAGCTGTTTTTT.

This clonotype was detected ten times or more. V usage is TRBV6-6 and J usage is TRBJ2-3; unclear D gene. The V gene's germline CDR1 is MNHNY and CDR2 SVGAGI (reference sequence). The CDR3 consists of 12 residues. Trimming pared 6 bases from V and 1 base from J, leaving 5 bases between. CDR3 loop: CASRQGTDTQYF. The DNA of the CDR3 is TGTGCCAGCAGGCAGGGCACAGATACGCAGTATTTT.